This record looks at one T cell receptor (beta chain) sequence and its context. This specimen belongs to a study of shared clonotypes between healthy human individuals. In the original processing: For the immunoSEQ data, sequences were junction-only without quality scores, so filtering differed. TCRdb keeps only in-frame clones here, not all; method: immunoSEQ multiplex PCR. That table gives V, J and clone size, and the DNA gave D and trimming. The sample records 1.6 million or so clones, 98% being singletons. This CDR3 is 14 amino acids long. The V end lost 7 bases, the J end lost 4 bases, and 14 bases lay between the germline ends. Germline V CDR1 and CDR2: SNHLY, FYNNEI.

What was sequenced was naive CD4+ T cells sorted from blood. The sample's subset: CD45RA+ positively selected. The genes are TRBV2 and TRBJ2-1, with unresolved D. The origin of this receptor is a man in his thirties or forties in good health. CDR3 in amino acids: CASTQAGGYNEQFF. The CDR3 DNA reads as TGTGCCAGCACCCAAGCCGGCGGTTACAATGAGCAGTTCTTC.